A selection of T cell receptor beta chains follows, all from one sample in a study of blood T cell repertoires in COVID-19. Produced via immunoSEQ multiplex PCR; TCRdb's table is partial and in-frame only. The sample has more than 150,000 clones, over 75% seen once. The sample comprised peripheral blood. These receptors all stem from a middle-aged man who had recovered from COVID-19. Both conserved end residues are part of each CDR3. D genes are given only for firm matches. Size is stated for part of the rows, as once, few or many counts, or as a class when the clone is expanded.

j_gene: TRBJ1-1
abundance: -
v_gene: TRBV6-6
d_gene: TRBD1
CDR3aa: CAITDRMNTEAFF
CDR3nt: TGTGCCATAACGGACAGGATGAACACTGAAGCTTTCTTT

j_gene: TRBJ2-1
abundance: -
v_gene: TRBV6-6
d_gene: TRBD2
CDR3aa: CASRSGLAGSYNEQFF
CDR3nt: TGTGCCAGCCGATCGGGACTAGCGGGCTCCTACAATGAGCAGTTCTTC

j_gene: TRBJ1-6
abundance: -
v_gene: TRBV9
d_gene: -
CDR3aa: CASSVAGSPLHF
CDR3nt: TGTGCCAGCAGCGTTGCGGGTTCACCCCTCCACTTT

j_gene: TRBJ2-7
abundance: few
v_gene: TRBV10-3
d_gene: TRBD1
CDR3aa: CAARGQEKTYEQYF
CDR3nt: TGTGCCGCAAGGGGACAGGAGAAAACCTACGAGCAGTACTTC

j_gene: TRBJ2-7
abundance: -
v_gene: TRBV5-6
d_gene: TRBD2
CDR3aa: CASSLTGKSRGSVQYF
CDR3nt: TGTGCCAGCAGCTTGACAGGAAAGTCTCGCGGGAGCGTGCAGTACTTC

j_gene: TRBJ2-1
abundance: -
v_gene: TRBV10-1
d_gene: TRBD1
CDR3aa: CASTPGQGAGEQFF
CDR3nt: TGCGCCAGCACCCCGGGACAGGGGGCCGGTGAGCAGTTCTTC

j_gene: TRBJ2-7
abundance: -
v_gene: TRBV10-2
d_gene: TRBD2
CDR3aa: CASSERGLAVGEQYF
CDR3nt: TGCGCCAGCAGTGAACGAGGGCTAGCGGTGGGCGAGCAGTACTTC

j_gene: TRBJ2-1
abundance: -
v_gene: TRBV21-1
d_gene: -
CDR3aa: CASSKETSGRFNEQFF
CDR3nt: TGTGCCAGCAGCAAAGAGACTAGCGGGAGGTTCAATGAGCAGTTCTTC

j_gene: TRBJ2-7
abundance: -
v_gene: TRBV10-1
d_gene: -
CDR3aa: CASSESRYQRRYEQYF
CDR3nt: TGCGCCAGCAGTGAGAGTCGCTATCAGAGGAGGTACGAGCAGTACTTC

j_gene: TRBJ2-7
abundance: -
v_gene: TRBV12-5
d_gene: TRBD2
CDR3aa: CASGLVAGGPAYEQYF
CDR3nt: TGTGCTAGTGGTTTGGTAGCGGGAGGTCCGGCCTACGAGCAGTACTTC

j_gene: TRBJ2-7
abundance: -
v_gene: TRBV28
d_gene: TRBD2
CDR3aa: CASKRGSYEQYF
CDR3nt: TGTGCCAGCAAGCGGGGCTCCTACGAGCAGTACTTC

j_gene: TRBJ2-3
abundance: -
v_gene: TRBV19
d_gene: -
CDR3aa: CASYKHGGVGTDTQYF
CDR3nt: TGTGCCAGTTATAAACATGGCGGAGTCGGCACAGATACGCAGTATTTT

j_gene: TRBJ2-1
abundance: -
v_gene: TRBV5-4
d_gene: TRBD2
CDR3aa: CASSSGTSAPLSYNEQFF
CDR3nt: TGTGCCAGCAGCTCCGGGACTAGCGCCCCCCTGTCCTACAATGAGCAGTTCTTC

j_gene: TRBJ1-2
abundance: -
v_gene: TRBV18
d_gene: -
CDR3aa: CASSPIVGQNINYGYTF
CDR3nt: TGTGCCAGCTCACCCATAGTAGGACAGAACATCAACTATGGCTACACCTTC

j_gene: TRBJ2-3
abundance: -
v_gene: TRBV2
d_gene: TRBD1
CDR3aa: CASTILGTGPDTQYF
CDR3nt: TGTGCCAGCACCATCCTTGGGACAGGTCCAGATACGCAGTATTTT

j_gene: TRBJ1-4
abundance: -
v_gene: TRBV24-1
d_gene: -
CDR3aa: CATSDSRVHEKLFF
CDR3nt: TGTGCCACCAGTGACTCCAGGGTACATGAAAAACTGTTTTTT

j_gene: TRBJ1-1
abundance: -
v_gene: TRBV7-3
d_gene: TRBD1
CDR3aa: CASSYADRATEAFF
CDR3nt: TGTGCCAGCAGCTATGCAGACAGGGCGACTGAAGCTTTCTTT

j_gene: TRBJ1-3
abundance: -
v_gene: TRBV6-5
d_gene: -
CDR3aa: CASPPLPSGNTIYF
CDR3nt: TGTGCCAGCCCCCCTCTCCCGTCTGGAAACACCATATATTTT

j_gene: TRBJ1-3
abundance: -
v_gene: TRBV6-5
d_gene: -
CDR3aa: CASSSAAPSIAGTIYF
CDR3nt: TGTGCCAGCAGTTCTGCCGCACCTTCCATAGCGGGCACCATATATTTT

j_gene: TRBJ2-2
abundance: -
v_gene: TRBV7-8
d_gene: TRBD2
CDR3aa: CASSFMTSGNTGELFF
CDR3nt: TGTGCCAGCAGCTTCATGACTAGCGGAAACACCGGGGAGCTGTTTTTT

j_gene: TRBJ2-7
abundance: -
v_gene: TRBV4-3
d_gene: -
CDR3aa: CASSQGPGTYEQYF
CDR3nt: TGCGCCAGCAGCCAAGGCCCAGGCACCTACGAGCAGTACTTC

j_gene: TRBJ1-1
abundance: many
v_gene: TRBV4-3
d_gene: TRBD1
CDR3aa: CAKEGQLNTEAFF
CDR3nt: TGCGCCAAGGAGGGACAGCTGAACACTGAAGCTTTCTTT

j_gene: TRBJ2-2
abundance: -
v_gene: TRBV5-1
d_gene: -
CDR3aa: CASSFDGIQGTNTGELFF
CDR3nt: TGCGCCAGCAGCTTCGATGGTATTCAGGGTACGAACACCGGGGAGCTGTTTTTT

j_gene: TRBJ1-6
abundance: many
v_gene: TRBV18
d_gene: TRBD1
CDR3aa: CASSPPTSGGSKGPLHF
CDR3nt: TGTGCCAGCTCACCACCAACATCAGGGGGCTCGAAGGGCCCCCTCCACTTT

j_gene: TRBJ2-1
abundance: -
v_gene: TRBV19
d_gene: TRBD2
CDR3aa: CASSGGSAYNEQFF
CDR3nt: TGTGCCAGTAGTGGCGGGAGTGCGTACAATGAGCAGTTCTTC

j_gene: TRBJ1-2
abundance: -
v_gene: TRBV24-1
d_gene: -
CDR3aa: CATSLDRIYGYTF
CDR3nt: TGTGCCACCAGTCTAGACAGGATCTATGGCTACACCTTC

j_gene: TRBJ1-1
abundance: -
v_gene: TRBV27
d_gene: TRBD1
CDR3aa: CASSHDRGSATEAFF
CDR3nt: TGTGCCAGCAGTCACGACAGGGGTTCAGCCACTGAAGCTTTCTTT

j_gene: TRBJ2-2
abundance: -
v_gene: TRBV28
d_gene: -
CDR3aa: CASRATVRELFF
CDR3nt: TGTGCCAGCAGGGCAACCGTAAGGGAGCTGTTTTTT

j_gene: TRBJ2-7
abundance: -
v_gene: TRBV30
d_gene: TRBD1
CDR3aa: CAWSVSDRVLF
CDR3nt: TGTGCCTGGAGTGTATCGGACAGGGTGTTATTC

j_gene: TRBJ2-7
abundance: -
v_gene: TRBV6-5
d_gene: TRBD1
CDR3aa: CASRLGTGNYEQYF
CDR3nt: TGTGCCAGCAGACTAGGGACAGGAAACTACGAGCAGTACTTC

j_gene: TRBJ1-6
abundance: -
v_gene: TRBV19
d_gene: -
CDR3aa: CASSINGESPLHF
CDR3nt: TGTGCCAGTAGTATCAATGGGGAGTCACCCCTCCACTTT

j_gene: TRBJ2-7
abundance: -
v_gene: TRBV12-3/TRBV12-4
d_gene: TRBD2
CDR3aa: CASSFGGRDEQYF
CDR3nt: TGTGCCAGCAGTTTTGGGGGGAGGGACGAGCAGTACTTC

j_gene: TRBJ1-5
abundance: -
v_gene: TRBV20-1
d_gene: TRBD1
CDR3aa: CSASLRDRNQPQHF
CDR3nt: TGCAGTGCTAGTCTGCGGGACAGAAATCAGCCCCAGCATTTT

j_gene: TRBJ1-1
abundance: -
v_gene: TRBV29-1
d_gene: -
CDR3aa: CSVRVTGTNTEAFF
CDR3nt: TGCAGCGTTAGAGTTACAGGAACGAACACTGAAGCTTTCTTT

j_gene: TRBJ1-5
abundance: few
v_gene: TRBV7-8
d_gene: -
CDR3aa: CASSLAGGGNFQPQHF
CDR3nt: TGTGCCAGCAGCTTAGCCGGGGGAGGGAACTTTCAGCCCCAGCATTTT

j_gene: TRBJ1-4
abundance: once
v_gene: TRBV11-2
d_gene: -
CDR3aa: CASSLDSRNEKLFF
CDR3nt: TGTGCCAGCAGCCTGGACAGCCGGAATGAAAAACTGTTTTTT

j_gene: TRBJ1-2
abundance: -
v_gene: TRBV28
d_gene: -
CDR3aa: CASSSWTESYGYTF
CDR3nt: TGTGCCAGCAGTTCTTGGACAGAATCCTATGGCTACACCTTC

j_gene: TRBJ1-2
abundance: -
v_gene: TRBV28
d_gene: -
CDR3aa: CASRVQGWGHGYTF
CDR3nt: TGTGCCAGCAGGGTCCAGGGGTGGGGACATGGCTACACCTTC

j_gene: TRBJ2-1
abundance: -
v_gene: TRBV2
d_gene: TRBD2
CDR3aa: CASSPPGLGGNEQFF
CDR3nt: TGTGCCAGCAGTCCCCCCGGACTAGGAGGCAATGAGCAGTTCTTC

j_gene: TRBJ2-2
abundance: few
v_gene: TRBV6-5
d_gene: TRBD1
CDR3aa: CAGGTGITGELFF
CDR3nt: TGTGCCGGCGGGACAGGGATCACCGGGGAGCTGTTTTTT

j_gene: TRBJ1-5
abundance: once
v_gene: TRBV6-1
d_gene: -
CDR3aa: CASSEPPGLAGFQPQHF
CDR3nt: TGTGCCAGCAGTGAACCTCCAGGACTAGCGGGCTTTCAGCCCCAGCATTTT